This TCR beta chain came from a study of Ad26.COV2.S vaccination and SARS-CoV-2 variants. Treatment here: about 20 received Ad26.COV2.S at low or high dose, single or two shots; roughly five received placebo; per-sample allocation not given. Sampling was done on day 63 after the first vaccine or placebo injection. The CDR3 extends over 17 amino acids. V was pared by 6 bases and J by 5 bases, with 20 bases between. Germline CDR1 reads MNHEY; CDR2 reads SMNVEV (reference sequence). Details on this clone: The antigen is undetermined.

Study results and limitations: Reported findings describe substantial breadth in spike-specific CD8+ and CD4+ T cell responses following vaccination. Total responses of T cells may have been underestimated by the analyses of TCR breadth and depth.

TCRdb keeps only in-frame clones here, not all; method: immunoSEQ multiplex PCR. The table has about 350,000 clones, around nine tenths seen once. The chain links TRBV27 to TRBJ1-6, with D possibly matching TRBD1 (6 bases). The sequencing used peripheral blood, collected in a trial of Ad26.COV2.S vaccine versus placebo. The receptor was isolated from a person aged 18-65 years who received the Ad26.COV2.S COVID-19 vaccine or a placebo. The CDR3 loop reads CASSLSGGTQNNSPLHF. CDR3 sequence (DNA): TGTGCCAGCAGCCTATCAGGTGGGACACAAAATAATTCACCCCTCCACTTT.